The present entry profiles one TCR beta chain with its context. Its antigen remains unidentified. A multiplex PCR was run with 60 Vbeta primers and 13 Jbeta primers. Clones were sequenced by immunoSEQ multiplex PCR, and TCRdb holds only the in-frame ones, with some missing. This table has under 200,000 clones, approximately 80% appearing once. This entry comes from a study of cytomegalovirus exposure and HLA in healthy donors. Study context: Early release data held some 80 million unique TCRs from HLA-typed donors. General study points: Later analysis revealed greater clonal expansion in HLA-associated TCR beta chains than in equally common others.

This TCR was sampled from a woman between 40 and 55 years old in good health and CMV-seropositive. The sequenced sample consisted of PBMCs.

The DNA of the CDR3 is TGCGCCAGCAGCTTCGACAGGTCCTCCTACGAGCAGTACTTC. It is translated as CASSFDRSSYEQYF. The rearrangement uses TRBV5-1 and TRBJ2-7; weak D call: TRBD1 (6 bases). Germline CDR1 and CDR2: SGHRS and YFSETQ. This CDR3 region has 14 residues. Trimming removed 2 bases from V and 0 bases from J, with 9 bases in between.